The sequence of this T cell receptor beta chain was determined in a study of T cells in localized non-small cell lung cancer. Sequencing used immunoSEQ multiplex PCR; TCRdb keeps in-frame clones, though not all of them. The data show under 150,000 clones, 89% seen once. This clone showed up just a few times. The CDR3 consists of 14 residues. V was clipped by 0 bases and J by 3 bases, with 9 bases between them. Germline lookup yields CDR1 ENHRY and CDR2 SYGVKD. The receptor comes from a female donor older than 55 with stage I lung adenocarcinoma. The chain couples TRBV10-3 to TRBJ2-7; D is unclear. The sequences come from peripheral blood, collected before any cancer treatment. The CDR3 coding sequence is TGTGCCATCAGTGAGTCCTTCCCTGTCTACGAGCAGTACTTC. As protein: CAISESFPVYEQYF.